The 26 T cell receptor beta chains listed next were all sequenced from one sample in a study of Graves' ophthalmopathy and Graves' hyperthyroidism. Amplified TCR beta CDR3 regions were obtained using RNA transcripts as template. First-round RT-PCR relied on HTBI primers, and a second-round multiplex PCR came next. TCRdb re-derived calls from the multiplex PCR reads in MiXCR, one entry per CDR3 protein. Among a few hundred thousand distinct CDR3 sequences listed, around a fifth were seen once. Specimen: peripheral blood. The receptors derive from a woman in her late teens or twenties with stable Graves' hyperthyroidism.

This clonotype was detected ten times or more. The chain recombines TRBV7-9 with TRBJ2-7, with D tentatively TRBD2 (7 bases). The V gene lost 5 bases and the J gene lost 1 base, with 15 bases spanning the gap. Germline-derived CDR1 and CDR2 are SEHNR and FQNEAQ (reference sequence). The CDR3 length is 15 residues. The CDR3 bases are TGTGCCAGCAGCCCTGGACAGCGGGGATCCTACGAGCAGTACTTC. Its translation is CASSPGQRGSYEQYF.

The V gene is TRBV12-3 or TRBV12-4, the J gene TRBJ1-2; possible D gene TRBD1, 6 bases. The CDR3 is made up of 14 amino acids. Trimming shortened V by 0 bases and J by 4 bases, and 9 bases separated the two germline ends. This chain's CDR3 is CASSLAAGAYGYTF. CDR3 in DNA: TGTGCCAGCAGTTTAGCGGCAGGGGCCTATGGCTACACCTTC.

This clonotype was seen ten or more times. The CDR3 loop reads CSASSETDYEQYF. CDR3 coding DNA: TGCAGTGCTAGCTCCGAGACAGATTACGAGCAGTACTTC. V and J are TRBV20-1 and TRBJ2-7; possible D gene TRBD1, 5 bases. The germline V and J ends were trimmed by 3 bases and 4 bases, with 13 bases remaining between them. The germline CDR1 and CDR2 sequences are DFQATT and SNEGSKA (reference sequence). The CDR3 runs 13 residues.

This chain joins TRBV7-2 and TRBJ2-5; D perhaps matches TRBD1 (5 bases). Looked up from germline, CDR1 is SGHTA and CDR2 is FQGNSA. The V and J ends lost 8 bases and 5 bases respectively, with 15 bases between them. The CDR3 length is 13 residues. The CDR3 loop reads CASGFPKGETQYF. In DNA, the CDR3 is TGTGCCAGCGGTTTCCCAAAGGGGGAGACCCAGTACTTC.

This clonotype was counted ten times or more. The chain joins TRBV9 to TRBJ1-1; unclear D gene. Germline CDR1 reads SGDLS; CDR2 reads YYNGEE. The CDR3 runs to 13 residues. The ends were cut back, 0 bases at V and 5 bases at J, with 8 bases in the middle. DNA for the CDR3: TGTGCCAGCAGCGTAGCTGCGGGAACTGAAGCTTTCTTT. This codes for CASSVAAGTEAFF.

This clonotype was found many times. The V and J genes are TRBV6-5 and TRBJ2-5; TRBD2 matches 9 bases. The germline V gene has CDR1 MNHEY and CDR2 SVGAGI. The J segment lost 5 bases and the V segment lost 6 bases, leaving 13 bases of the junction unmatched. The CDR3 contains 16 residues. The CDR3 bases are TGTGCCAGCAGGATAGATAGCGGGAGTTGGTCGGAGACCCAGTACTTC. Its translation: CASRIDSGSWSETQYF.

This clonotype showed up many times. The chain joins TRBV6-5 to TRBJ1-1, with D possibly TRBD1 on 5 matching bases. CDR1 is MNHEY, CDR2 SVGAGI, per germline. Trimming left V 5 bases short and J 6 bases short, with 13 bases between. The CDR3 runs to 13 residues. For the CDR3, the DNA is TGTGCCAGCAGTCAGGACAATCAGGCTGAAGCTTTCTTT. Protein product: CASSQDNQAEAFF.

In this sample, this clonotype turned up many times. The V call is TRBV15, the J call TRBJ1-1; unclear D gene. Germline V gene lookup returns CDR1 LNHNV and CDR2 YYDKDF (reference sequence). CDR3 length: 15 amino acids. Trimming stripped 0 bases from V and 1 base from J, with 9 bases between. CDR3 DNA sequence: TGTGCCACCAGCAGAGATATCCGGACGAACACTGAAGCTTTCTTT. Amino acids: CATSRDIRTNTEAFF.

The table lists this clonotype with many counts. The chain has TRBV20-1 and TRBJ2-7, with a weak D call TRBD2 (5 bases). CDR3 length: 13 amino acids. The germline V gene has CDR1 DFQATT and CDR2 SNEGSKA (reference sequence). Between the trimmed V and J ends, which lost 0 bases and 5 bases, there was a span of 11 bases. The CDR3 DNA reads TGCAGTGCTAGAGAGTGGTGGGGAGACGAGCAGTACTTC. Protein product: CSAREWWGDEQYF.

This clonotype was seen ten or more times. The gene calls are TRBV7-9 and TRBJ1-1; no definite D call. Per the germline V gene, CDR1 is SEHNR and CDR2 is FQNEAQ (reference sequence). V was shortened by 9 bases and J by 1 base, with 12 bases between the two germline ends. This CDR3 comprises 13 residues. The CDR3 DNA follows: TGTGCCAGTGGGCGTACACGGAACACTGAAGCTTTCTTT. Protein sequence: CASGRTRNTEAFF.

This clonotype came up many times. DNA of the CDR3: TGCGCCAGCACAGACGTCAGCGCACCCGGGGAGCTGTTTTTT. It translates to CASTDVSAPGELFF. The chain employs TRBV10-2 and TRBJ2-2; no clear D. This CDR3 has 14 residues. In germline, CDR1 is WSHSY, CDR2 SAAADI. The V end was cut by 7 bases, the J end by 6 bases, with 15 bases between.

The chain employs TRBV20-1 and TRBJ2-5; D not certain. V was trimmed by 5 bases and J by 1 base, leaving 8 bases between them. The CDR3 consists of 12 residues. The germline V gene encodes CDR1 DFQATT and CDR2 SNEGSKA (reference sequence). CDR3 in amino acids: CSAPRLQETQYF. The CDR3 region has the DNA TGCAGTGCTCCCCGCCTCCAAGAGACCCAGTACTTC.

Many counts were recorded for this clonotype. The chain links TRBV6-1 to TRBJ1-2, with no clear D. CDR3 length: 14 residues. V lost 8 bases, J lost 7 bases, and 20 bases lay in between. Per the germline V gene, CDR1 is MNHNS and CDR2 is SASEGT. The chain's CDR3 is CASCFLHRIGGYTF. The CDR3 DNA reads as TGTGCCAGCTGCTTTTTACACCGGATTGGTGGCTACACCTTC.

This clonotype showed up just a few times. CDR3 residues: CASSSPSGYEQYF. DNA for the CDR3: TGTGCCAGCTCGTCACCCTCGGGCTACGAGCAGTACTTC. This chain uses TRBV6-1 with TRBJ2-7; D remains ambiguous. The ends were cut back, 8 bases at V and 3 bases at J, with 14 bases in the middle. Per the germline V gene, CDR1 is MNHNS and CDR2 is SASEGT. This CDR3 comprises 13 residues.

This clonotype was observed many times. The rearrangement links TRBV6-1 to TRBJ1-1, with D hard to call. Germline V lookup: CDR1 MNHNS, CDR2 SASEGT. Trimming took off 4 bases at V and 0 bases at J, with 6 bases between the two ends. The CDR3 runs 13 residues. Here the CDR3 DNA reads TGTGCCAGCAGTGCCTCAATGAACACTGAAGCTTTCTTT. This translates into CASSASMNTEAFF.

This clonotype was seen repeatedly, ten times or more. The chain joins TRBV20-1 to TRBJ1-1; D gene uncertain. Trimming took 2 bases from V and 1 from J, leaving 5 bases between them. CDR1 and CDR2 from the germline V gene are DFQATT and SNEGSKA (reference sequence). The CDR3 has 12 residues. The CDR3 spells CSARTTNTEAFF. The DNA of the CDR3 is TGCAGTGCTAGAACTACGAACACTGAAGCTTTCTTT.

The chain carries TRBV12-5 and TRBJ1-6; no clear D gene. Between the trimmed V and J ends, which lost 1 base and 8 bases, there was a span of 6 bases. This CDR3 region has 13 residues. The germline gives CDR1 LGHNT, CDR2 FRNRAP. For the CDR3, the DNA is TGTGCTAGTGGTTTGGCACCCGATTCACCCCTCCACTTT. Protein: CASGLAPDSPLHF.

The rearrangement links TRBV7-2 to TRBJ1-2, with TRBD1 matching 8 bases. The germline CDR1 and CDR2 sequences are SGHTA and FQGNSA. This CDR3 contains 15 residues. The V and J ends lost 5 bases and 12 bases, in that order; junction bases with no gene match: 17. The CDR3 sequence is CASSPGGRAEGGNTF. As DNA, the CDR3 is TGTGCCAGCAGCCCAGGGGGCAGGGCTGAGGGCGGCAACACCTTC.

V is TRBV24-1 and J is TRBJ1-2, with D perhaps TRBD1 (6 bases). V was clipped by 4 bases and J by 3 bases, with 8 bases between them. CDR3 length equals 13 residues. Germline V gene lookup returns CDR1 KGHDR and CDR2 SFDVKD. In DNA, the CDR3 is TGTGCCACCAGTGAGCGGGGGCACTATGGCTACACCTTC. Protein: CATSERGHYGYTF.

This clonotype was seen at least ten times. One end of the junction is discordant with germline, which a read error may explain. The gene calls are TRBV7-2 and TRBJ1-5, with D uncertain. This CDR3 has 12 residues. Germline V gene data show CDR1 as SGHTA and CDR2 as FQGNSA. This CDR3 is CANSHLGQPQHF. The CDR3, as DNA: TGTGCCAACAGCCATCTCGGTCAGCCCCAGCATTTT. The full variable domain, rest sourced from reference TRBV7-2 and TRBJ1-5, is GAGVSQSPSNKVTEKGKDVELRCDPISGHTALYWYRQSLGQGLEFLIYFQGNSAPDKSGLPSDRFSAERTGGSVSTLTIQRTQQEDSAVYLCANSHLGQPQHFGDGTRLSIL.

This clonotype has a handful of counts. The chain combines TRBV18 with TRBJ1-3; D gene unclear. Deletions cut 0 bases from V and 0 bases from J, with 9 bases between. The CDR3 has 16 residues. Germline V gene sequence: CDR1 KGHSH, CDR2 LQKENI. CDR3 sequence reads: CASSPPDGYSGNTIYF. The DNA of the CDR3 is TGTGCCAGCTCACCACCGGACGGATACTCTGGAAACACCATATATTTT.

This clonotype was recorded many times. A much larger clone lies one base from this, so it may be a read error. The V and J genes are TRBV20-1 and TRBJ2-5; TRBD1 might be the D (6 bases). In germline, CDR1 is DFQATT, CDR2 SNEGSKA (reference sequence). The CDR3 is made up of 11 amino acids. CDR3 region: CGLQGQETQYF. CDR3 bases: TGCGGCCTACAGGGACAAGAGACCCAGTACTTC.

This clonotype was seen a single time. A much larger clone differs by one base, so this may be a read error. The chain has TRBV6-1 and TRBJ2-5; 7 bases are a match to TRBD2. The CDR3 is 13 residues long. Per germline, CDR1 MNHNS and CDR2 SASEGT. The ends lost 7 bases at V and 3 bases at J; junction bases unmatched: 5. The CDR3 protein is CASTDGGKETQYF. The CDR3, as DNA: TGTGCCAGCACCGACGGGGGGAAAGAGACCCAGTACTTC.

This clonotype has ten or more counts. The chain recombines TRBV6-2 or TRBV6-3 with TRBJ2-2, with 11 positions matching TRBD2. V was clipped by 6 bases and J by 4 bases; unmatched bases: 10. Germline V lookup: CDR1 MNHEY, CDR2 SVGEGT. The CDR3 has 17 residues. CDR3 nucleotide sequence: TGTGCCAGCAGCCCTCATAGCGGGAGGGCCGGCACCGGGGAGCTGTTTTTT. The encoded protein is CASSPHSGRAGTGELFF.

A few counts support this clonotype. The chain links TRBV4-1 to TRBJ2-7, with 8 bases that match TRBD2. V lost 3 bases, J lost 4 bases, and 5 bases stayed unmatched. From germline, CDR1 is MGHRA and CDR2 YSYEKL. CDR3 size: 14 residues. For the CDR3, the DNA is TGCGCCAGCAGCCACATCGGGAGGGCGTACGAGCAGTACTTC. Translating gives CASSHIGRAYEQYF.

This clonotype came up many times. The chain joins TRBV7-8 to TRBJ2-7; tentative D call: TRBD2 (7 bases). Trimming pared 5 bases from V and 2 bases from J, leaving 19 bases between. The CDR3 sequence is 16 residues long. Germline-derived CDR1 and CDR2 are SGHVS and FQNEAQ. The CDR3 reads CASSPSTGRGAYEQYF. For the CDR3, the DNA is TGTGCCAGCAGCCCATCTACAGGGAGGGGAGCCTACGAGCAGTACTTC.